This entry is about one T cell receptor beta chain. Its matching antigen is unknown. This record comes from a study of long-term antiretroviral therapy in people with HIV. Study results and limitations: Narrower CDR3 length ranges marked HIV repertoires relative to controls. Relative to transplant donor controls, diversity remained lower despite increasing after ART. ART adherence, viral resistance and therapy changes were not recorded.

The CDR3 contains 14 residues. Trimming stripped 1 base from V and 5 bases from J, with 9 bases between. Per germline, CDR1 MGHRA and CDR2 YSYEKL. Researchers report immunoSEQ v3.0 was run at survey level. TCRdb's table, derived via immunoSEQ multiplex PCR, lists solely in-frame clones and lacks some. Here the sample spans 30,000 or so clones, about four fifths being singletons. The sample consisted of unsorted PBMCs, taken 0.4 years after starting antiretroviral therapy. The clonotype originates from a man aged 18 to 30 with HIV. The rearrangement links TRBV4-1 to TRBJ2-1; D unresolved. CDR3 in DNA: TGCGCCAGCAGCCAAGGACCTAGGAACAATGAGCAGTTCTTC. It yields the protein CASSQGPRNNEQFF.